This T cell receptor beta chain emerged from a study of blood T cell repertoires in COVID-19. Study processing details: Estimated nucleated cell counts came from reference gene primer amplification. Some clones are missing from TCRdb's copy, which holds only in-frame ones; the method was immunoSEQ multiplex PCR. That table furnishes V, J and clone size, whereas the DNA furnished D and trimming. The sample yields about 280,000 clones, around nine tenths seen once. There are 14 residues in the CDR3. Germline V gene lookup returns CDR1 MNHEY and CDR2 SVGAGI. The V and J ends lost 2 bases and 7 bases respectively, with 14 bases between them.

Input material: peripheral blood. V usage is TRBV6-5 and J usage is TRBJ1-2, with D possibly TRBD1 on 6 matching bases. This TCR derives from a woman aged 25 to 39 with COVID-19, enrolled during active disease. The CDR3 here is CASSYTNRAGGYTF. For the CDR3, the DNA is TGTGCCAGCAGTTACACCAACAGGGCCGGTGGCTACACCTTC.